A single sample is the source of the 20 T cell receptor beta chains below, sequenced in a study of spatial heterogeneity in lung cancer. Study-level results: Tumors with more nonsynonymous mutations had more expanded intratumoral alpha and beta TCRs.

Documented time point: sample taken at primary tumor resection. No antigen has been assigned to these receptors. TCRdb ran MiXCR on the 5' RACE reads and lists one entry per CDR3 protein. The sample contains some 8,200 distinct CDR3 sequences, 6.5% to 8.5% of which appear only once. Sequenced here: lung tumor tissue, sampled at surgery. These receptors originate from a male donor with early-stage non-small cell lung cancer.

By share, this clonotype ranks as medium-sized. DNA of the CDR3: TGTGCCAGCAGTATGGGACAGGGTTTCTCTCAGTACTTC. Its translation: CASSMGQGFSQYF. The chain is built from TRBV27 and TRBJ2-4, with TRBD1 matching over 9 bases. J lost 12 bases, V lost 5 bases, and 8 bases had no gene match. CDR1 is MNHEY, CDR2 SMNVEV, per germline (reference sequence). The CDR3 totals 13 residues.

The sample holds many counts of this clonotype. The rearrangement uses TRBV5-1 and TRBJ2-5; tentative D call: TRBD1 (5 bases). Germline CDR1 and CDR2: SGHRS and YFSETQ. The length of the CDR3 is 13 residues. V was trimmed by 2 bases and J by 2 bases, leaving 7 bases between them. For the CDR3, the DNA is TGCGCCAGCAGCTTTCAGGGACAAGAGACCCAGTACTTC. Its translation is CASSFQGQETQYF.

The sample holds a few counts of this clonotype. The chain recombines TRBV5-1 with TRBJ1-4; D ambiguous. Germline values: CDR1 SGHRS, CDR2 YFSETQ. Deletions cut 2 bases from V and 0 bases from J, with 8 bases between. The CDR3 runs 15 residues. In nucleotides, the CDR3 is TGCGCCAGCAGCTTAGGGCATGCAACTAATGAAAAACTGTTTTTT. It codes for CASSLGHATNEKLFF.

This clonotype was counted at least ten times. The chain couples TRBV6-1 to TRBJ2-7; 9 nucleotides match TRBD2. Germline V gene sequence: CDR1 MNHNS, CDR2 SASEGT. The CDR3 runs 16 residues. J gave up 3 bases and V 1 base, and 7 bases lay outside the gene matches. In DNA, the CDR3 is TGTGCCAGCAGTGAAGTAATTCAGCGGGGGGACTACGAGCAGTACTTC. It yields the protein CASSEVIQRGDYEQYF.

Ten or more counts support this clonotype. The V and J genes are TRBV7-3 and TRBJ2-1; the match to TRBD2 covers 11 bases. The junction had 2 bases not matched to a gene; V was cut back by 0 bases and J by 4 bases. CDR1 and CDR2 (germline): SGHTA, FQGTGA. This CDR3 contains 16 residues. In DNA, the CDR3 is TGTGCCAGCAGCTTAACGTCTAGCGGGGGGTACAATGAGCAGTTCTTC. Translated, it gives CASSLTSSGGYNEQFF. Full variable domain (missing parts from reference TRBV7-3 and TRBJ2-1): GAGVSQTPSNKVTEKGKYVELRCDPISGHTALYWYRQSLGQGPEFLIYFQGTGAADDSGLPNDRFFAVRPEGSVSTLKIQRTERGDSAVYLCASSLTSSGGYNEQFFGPGTRLTVL.

This clonotype is labeled medium-sized. The rearrangement uses TRBV5-1 and TRBJ2-5; 14 positions agree with TRBD2. Germline-derived CDR1 and CDR2 are SGHRS and YFSETQ. J was trimmed by 4 bases and V by 1 base; bases with no gene match: 6. The CDR3 consists of 17 residues. The CDR3 loop is CASSLMGTSGGGETQYF. The CDR3 DNA is TGCGCCAGCAGCTTGATGGGGACTAGCGGGGGTGGAGAGACCCAGTACTTC.

The table lists this clonotype with many counts. The chain uses TRBV5-1 and TRBJ1-1; D gene ambiguous. V was cut by 0 bases and J by 4 bases, with 16 bases left in between. The CDR3 contains 16 residues. Germline V gene lookup returns CDR1 SGHRS and CDR2 YFSETQ. The CDR3 region has the DNA TGCGCCAGCAGCTTGGGGGTCGAGGGATTGGGCACTGAAGCTTTCTTT. This gives the protein CASSLGVEGLGTEAFF.

This clonotype is categorized as medium-sized. The chain couples TRBV5-4 to TRBJ2-3; D could derive from TRBD1 or TRBD2 (5 bases each). Germline assignment: CDR1 SGHNT and CDR2 YYREEE (reference sequence). Trimming took off 4 bases at V and 2 bases at J, with 20 bases between the two ends. This CDR3 is built from 17 residues. The CDR3 region has the DNA TGTGCCAGCAGCGGGGGTAGAGGGAGTAGATTCACAGATACGCAGTATTTT. This sequence encodes CASSGGRGSRFTDTQYF.

This clonotype was seen at least ten times. The V call is TRBV28, the J call TRBJ2-7; 8 nucleotides line up with TRBD1. The V gene end was trimmed by 7 bases and the J gene end by 3 bases; junction bases not matched to a gene: 5. CDR3 size: 13 residues. The germline V gene has CDR1 MDHEN and CDR2 SYDVKM. This CDR3 is CASIGQGDYEQYF. In DNA, the CDR3 is TGTGCCAGCATTGGACAGGGAGACTACGAGCAGTACTTC.

Judged by abundance, this clonotype is medium-sized. This chain joins TRBV5-6 and TRBJ2-5; weak D call: TRBD1 (6 bases). Germline CDR1 and CDR2: SGHDT and YYEEEE. Trimming left V 4 bases short and J 3 bases short, with 28 bases between. The CDR3 totals 19 residues. The CDR3 region has the DNA TGTGCCAGCAGCCTGAAGGGATTGACAGGCCCCTTCTCAGAAGAGACCCAGTACTTC. Translating it yields CASSLKGLTGPFSEETQYF.

This clonotype rates as medium-sized (0.01 to 0.1%). The V gene is TRBV12-3 or TRBV12-4, the J gene TRBJ1-2, with 10 bases lining up with TRBD1. With 11 bases clipped from V and 6 bases from J, the junction kept 12 bases outside the gene matches. CDR3 length equals 14 residues. The CDR3 nucleotides are TGTGCCTGCACACCCAGGACAGGGGGGGATGGCTACACCTTC. It is translated as CACTPRTGGDGYTF.

This clonotype has a count of ten or more. The V call is TRBV12-3 or TRBV12-4, the J call TRBJ2-1; D uncertain. Trimming shortened V by 5 bases and J by 0 bases, and 23 bases separated the two germline ends. This CDR3 spans 19 amino acids. CDR3 region: CASSNDRRSAADSYNEQFF. CDR3 nucleotides: TGTGCCAGCAGTAATGATCGTCGGTCGGCAGCCGACTCCTACAATGAGCAGTTCTTC.

This CDR3 is CSARLQTSTDTQYF. CDR3 nucleotides: TGCAGTGCTAGATTACAGACCAGCACAGATACGCAGTATTTT. The V gene is TRBV20-1, the J gene TRBJ2-3; the D is unclear. The ends were cut back, 2 bases at V and 0 bases at J, with 9 bases in the middle. Germline values: CDR1 DFQATT, CDR2 SNEGSKA (reference sequence). This CDR3 has 14 amino acids.

By frequency in the sample, this clonotype is medium-sized. V is TRBV7-8 and J is TRBJ2-4, with D perhaps TRBD1 (6 bases). The germline V and J ends were trimmed by 4 bases and 5 bases, with 24 bases remaining between them. There are 18 residues in the CDR3. In germline, CDR1 is SGHVS, CDR2 FQNEAQ. The chain's CDR3 is CASSSEETSGTYENIQYF. Here the CDR3 DNA reads TGTGCCAGCAGCTCTGAAGAGACGTCGGGGACATACGAAAACATTCAGTACTTC.

This clonotype was counted at least ten times. This chain links TRBV30 with TRBJ2-1; 10 positions agree with TRBD2. Germline CDR1 and CDR2: GTSNPN and SVGIG (reference sequence). Unmatched junction bases numbered 6, after V lost 5 bases and J lost 8 bases. CDR3 length: 13 residues. CDR3 nucleotide sequence: TGTGCCTGGGTACTAGCGGGGAGGGATGAGCAGTTCTTC. It codes for CAWVLAGRDEQFF.

This clonotype is medium-sized by share. J is TRBJ2-3 and V is TRBV19; 10 bases are a match to TRBD2. V was pared by 3 bases and J by 6 bases, with 9 bases of the junction left unmatched. The CDR3 sequence is 16 residues long. The V gene's germline CDR1 is LNHDA and CDR2 SQIVND (reference sequence). CDR3 in amino acids: CASSIILAGASDTQYF. The CDR3 DNA sequence: TGTGCCAGTAGTATCATCCTAGCGGGGGCGTCGGATACGCAGTATTTT.

This clonotype was recorded at least ten times. This chain links TRBV24-1 with TRBJ1-5; no clear D gene. CDR1 and CDR2 (germline): KGHDR, SFDVKD. V lost 2 bases and J 8 bases, leaving 15 bases between the germline ends. This CDR3 region has 15 residues. The CDR3 is CATSDSRTGIKPQHF. The CDR3 coding sequence is TGTGCCACCAGTGATTCTAGGACCGGTATCAAGCCCCAGCATTTT.

By sample share, this clonotype is medium-sized. V usage is TRBV27 and J usage is TRBJ1-5; 7 nucleotides match TRBD1. CDR3 length: 17 residues. The ends lost 5 bases at V and 0 bases at J; junction bases unmatched: 10. CDR1 MNHEY and CDR2 SMNVEV come from the germline V gene (reference sequence). The CDR3 here is CASSPYHRGRSNQPQHF. Here the CDR3 DNA reads TGTGCCAGCAGTCCCTATCACAGGGGCCGTAGCAATCAGCCCCAGCATTTT.

This clonotype was observed many times. This rearrangement joins TRBV7-8 to TRBJ1-5; D gene uncertain. Trimming took off 5 bases at V and 7 bases at J, with 12 bases between the two ends. Germline V CDR1 and CDR2: SGHVS, FQNEAQ. This CDR3 comprises 13 residues. The CDR3 bases are TGTGCCAGCAGCCTTGACTTAGGCCAGCCCCAGCATTTT. Translating it yields CASSLDLGQPQHF.

This clonotype was counted many times. The rearrangement links TRBV27 to TRBJ2-7; D is undetermined. Germline V lookup: CDR1 MNHEY, CDR2 SMNVEV (reference sequence). The germline V and J ends were trimmed by 4 bases and 2 bases, with 9 bases remaining between them. The CDR3 has 13 amino acids. In nucleotides, the CDR3 is TGTGCCAGCAGTTCGCTAGGCCCCTACGAGCAGTACTTC. It encodes CASSSLGPYEQYF.